The present entry profiles one TCR beta chain with its context. Its target is not known. These data belong to a study of sequential checkpoint blockade in melanoma. Across the whole study: DNA from 95 or so pretreatment tumor samples underwent TCRβ immunosequencing. After nivolumab or ipilimumab alone, about 20 patients had week-13 rebiopsies. Study-level points and caveats: Pretreatment TIL clonality tracked with response in the nivolumab-first arm.

The CDR3 runs to 15 residues. With 0 bases removed from V and 1 base from J, the gap between germline ends came to 9 bases. CDR1 and CDR2 from the germline V gene are SGHRS and YFSETQ. TCRdb's table, derived via immunoSEQ multiplex PCR, lists solely in-frame clones and lacks some. This table holds some 8,000 clones, roughly 27% found once. Treatment noted: randomized to nivolumab then ipilimumab (arm A) or the reverse (arm B). Patients had received no earlier DNA-damaging chemotherapy. V and J are TRBV5-1 and TRBJ2-3, with D unresolved. The specimen comprised tumor tissue (inferred from file names), sampled from a patient given nivolumab and ipilimumab in sequence. This clonotype was obtained from a human donor with melanoma. The CDR3 DNA is TGCGCCAGCAGCTTGGTCGGCGTTGGCACAGATACGCAGTATTTT. Translating it yields CASSLVGVGTDTQYF.